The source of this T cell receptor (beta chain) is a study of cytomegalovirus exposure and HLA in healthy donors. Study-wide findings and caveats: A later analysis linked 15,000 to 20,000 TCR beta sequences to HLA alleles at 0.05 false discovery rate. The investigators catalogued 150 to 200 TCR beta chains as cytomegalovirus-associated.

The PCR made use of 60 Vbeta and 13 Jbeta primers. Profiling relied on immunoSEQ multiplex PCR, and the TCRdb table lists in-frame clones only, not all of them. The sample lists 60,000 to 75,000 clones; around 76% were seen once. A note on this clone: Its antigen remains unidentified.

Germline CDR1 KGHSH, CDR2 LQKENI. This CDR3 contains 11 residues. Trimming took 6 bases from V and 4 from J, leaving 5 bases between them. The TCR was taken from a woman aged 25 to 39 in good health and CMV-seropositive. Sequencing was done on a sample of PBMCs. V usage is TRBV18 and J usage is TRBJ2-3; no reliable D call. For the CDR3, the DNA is TGTGCCAGCTCCCGGGCAGATACGCAGTATTTT. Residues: CASSRADTQYF.